This T cell receptor beta chain emerged from a study of cytomegalovirus exposure and HLA in healthy donors. Germline V gene data show CDR1 as SGHTA and CDR2 as FQGTGA. This CDR3 is 16 amino acids long. V gave up 4 bases and J gave up 5 bases; unmatched junction bases: 10. This clone was detected a few times. Its antigen is not known. In the PCR, 60 Vbeta and 13 Jbeta primers were used. Sequencing used immunoSEQ multiplex PCR; TCRdb keeps in-frame clones, though not all of them. The top ten hold roughly 4.2% of the sample, which has roughly 110,000 clones, around 68% seen once. General study findings and limits: Donors were assumed by presence/absence analyses to have roughly uniform sequencing depth. In a later analysis, a genetic analysis reported fewer productive-TCR N-insertions in an Asian-associated ancestry cluster than the cohort average. The study had only CMV serostatus as immune exposure information.

The chain has TRBV7-3 and TRBJ2-1; TRBD2 matches at 8 bases. The specimen sequenced was PBMCs. The receptor's source is a middle-aged woman in good health and CMV-seropositive. In DNA form, the CDR3 reads TGTGCCAGCAGCTCCGGCCACGCGGGGGGCGACAATGAGCAGTTCTTC. Its translation is CASSSGHAGGDNEQFF.